A selection of T cell receptor beta chains follows, all from one sample in a study of T cells of healthy individuals. TCRdb fed the 5' RACE reads into MiXCR, producing one record per CDR3 protein. The table lists about 41,000 distinct CDR3 sequences, 4% to 5% of them singletons. The receptors stem from a human donor in good health. CDR3s include the opening cysteine and the closing phenylalanine or tryptophan. D genes are given only for firm matches. Where a row states a size, it is once, few, many or the class of an expanded clone; other rows omit it.

>TRBJ2-1|.|TRBV18|.
CASSPSTIYNEQFF
TGTGCCAGCTCACCATCGACTATCTACAATGAGCAGTTCTTC
>TRBJ2-3|TRBD2|TRBV10-2|many
CASAPATSGGAQGTDTQYF
TGCGCCAGCGCCCCCGCGACTAGCGGGGGAGCTCAGGGGACAGATACGCAGTATTTT
>TRBJ1-1|.|TRBV3-1|many
CASSHSGRINTEAFF
TGTGCCAGCAGCCACTCAGGACGGATAAACACTGAAGCTTTCTTT
>TRBJ2-1|TRBD1|TRBV12-5|.
CASGLGQGMDEQFF
TGTGCTAGTGGTTTGGGACAGGGGATGGATGAGCAGTTCTTC
>TRBJ2-7|.|TRBV6-2/TRBV6-3|.
CASSSRDWAYEQYF
TGTGCCAGCAGTTCCCGGGACTGGGCCTACGAGCAGTACTTC
>TRBJ2-2|.|TRBV5-5|many
CASSSRATNTGELFF
TGTGCCAGCAGCTCCCGGGCAACGAACACCGGGGAGCTGTTTTTT
>TRBJ2-5|.|TRBV14|few
CASSQGSQETQYF
TGTGCCAGCAGCCAGGGCTCCCAAGAGACCCAGTACTTC
>TRBJ2-1|TRBD1|TRBV10-3|many
CAISDGGQVGEQFF
TGTGCCATCAGTGATGGAGGACAGGTCGGTGAGCAGTTCTTC
>TRBJ1-6|TRBD1|TRBV27|many
CASSTRRGRNSPLHF
TGTGCCAGCAGTACCCGCAGGGGGCGGAATTCACCCCTCCACTTT
>TRBJ1-2|.|TRBV6-5|many
CASSSGINYGYTF
TGTGCCAGCAGTTCCGGGATTAACTATGGCTACACCTTC
>TRBJ2-7|.|TRBV5-1|few
CASSLDDGIYEQYF
TGCGCCAGCAGCTTGGATGACGGGATTTACGAGCAGTACTTC
>TRBJ1-2|TRBD1|TRBV20-1|many
CSASPQGAVYGYTF
TGCAGTGCTAGCCCGCAGGGGGCGGTCTATGGCTACACCTTC
>TRBJ1-1|TRBD1|TRBV19|.
CASSGGQGLGAFF
TGTGCCAGTAGTGGCGGACAGGGTCTGGGAGCTTTCTTT
>TRBJ1-2|.|TRBV3-1|.
CASSRSELNYGYTF
TGTGCCAGCAGCCGGTCAGAGCTTAACTATGGCTACACCTTC
>TRBJ1-5|TRBD1|TRBV6-2/TRBV6-3|many
CASSPTGRPHNQPQHF
TGTGCCAGCAGTCCGACAGGGCGTCCCCACAATCAGCCCCAGCATTTT
>TRBJ2-3|.|TRBV12-3/TRBV12-4|.
CASSRDITDTQYF
TGTGCCAGCAGTAGGGACATCACAGATACGCAGTATTTT
>TRBJ2-2|TRBD2|TRBV7-9|many
CASSTRGTSGGELTGELFF
TGTGCCAGCAGCACACGCGGGACTAGCGGGGGTGAGCTGACCGGGGAGCTGTTTTTT
>TRBJ2-3|.|TRBV29-1|many
CSVASGADTQYF
TGCAGCGTAGCGTCCGGAGCCGATACGCAGTATTTT
>TRBJ2-1|.|TRBV9|many
CASSHYLGLEQFF
TGTGCCAGCAGCCACTATTTGGGGCTTGAGCAGTTCTTC
>TRBJ1-6|.|TRBV11-2|many
CASGTDNSPLHF
TGTGCCAGTGGGACGGATAATTCACCCCTCCACTTT
>TRBJ2-4|TRBD2|TRBV19|few
CASTPTSGRALNIQYF
TGTGCCAGTACCCCGACTAGCGGGAGAGCTCTAAACATTCAGTACTTC
>TRBJ1-1|TRBD1|TRBV10-2|many
CASSEPGQGLEAFF
TGCGCCAGCAGTGAGCCGGGACAGGGGTTAGAAGCTTTCTTT
>TRBJ1-2|TRBD1|TRBV11-1|many
CASAPAGTGLSIYGYTF
TGTGCCAGCGCCCCTGCCGGGACAGGACTCTCTATCTATGGCTACACCTTC
>TRBJ2-7|.|TRBV7-8|.
CASSLGTPYEQYF
TGTGCCAGCAGCTTAGGGACACCCTACGAGCAGTACTTC
>TRBJ2-1|TRBD2|TRBV29-1|few
CSAPTSGSSYNEQFF
TGCAGCGCTCCGACTAGCGGGAGCTCCTACAATGAGCAGTTCTTC
>TRBJ2-1|.|TRBV7-8|many
CASSPRTSRGHNEQFF
TGTGCCAGCAGCCCCCGGACAAGTCGGGGGCACAATGAGCAGTTCTTC
>TRBJ2-7|.|TRBV6-5|.
CASSRDNLYEQYF
TGTGCCAGCAGCCGGGACAACCTCTACGAGCAGTACTTC
>TRBJ2-7|TRBD2|TRBV20-1|many
CSARAGGVWHEQYF
TGCAGTGCTAGAGCGGGGGGGGTCTGGCACGAGCAGTACTTC
>TRBJ2-3|.|TRBV7-2|many
CASSPGSGPTDTQYF
TGTGCCAGCAGCCCAGGAAGCGGGCCCACAGATACGCAGTATTTT
>TRBJ2-7|.|TRBV12-3/TRBV12-4|.
CASSLTRSPYEQYF
TGTGCCAGCAGCCTAACACGATCCCCCTACGAGCAGTACTTC
>TRBJ2-1|.|TRBV14|many
CASSQTWPQNNEQFF
TGTGCCAGCAGCCAAACCTGGCCCCAAAACAATGAGCAGTTCTTC
>TRBJ2-1|.|TRBV10-1|many
CASSTGLAVREQFF
TGCGCCAGCAGCACGGGACTCGCCGTCCGGGAGCAGTTCTTC
>TRBJ1-2|.|TRBV6-2/TRBV6-3|many
CASRLQGQVYGYTF
TGTGCCAGCAGGCTACAGGGACAAGTTTATGGCTACACCTTC
>TRBJ2-5|.|TRBV5-1|many
CASSLTETQYF
TGCGCCAGCAGCTTGACCGAGACCCAGTACTTC
>TRBJ1-3|.|TRBV6-1|.
CASSLQSSGNTIYF
TGTGCCAGCAGTCTTCAGTCCTCTGGAAACACCATATATTTT
>TRBJ1-1|.|TRBV5-1|.
CASSRAGYSQSDEAFF
TGCGCCAGCAGCCGAGCGGGGTATTCGCAGTCGGATGAAGCTTTCTTT
>TRBJ1-4|.|TRBV12-2|many
CASRIRGPNEKLFF
TGTGCAAGTCGCATTAGAGGTCCTAATGAAAAACTGTTTTTT
>TRBJ1-1|TRBD1|TRBV3-1|few
CASSRRIRQGGTEAFF
TGTGCCAGCAGCCGCCGGATACGACAGGGAGGGACTGAAGCTTTCTTT
>TRBJ2-7|TRBD2|TRBV28|.
CASSLSSGGAYEQYF
TGTGCCAGCAGTTTATCGAGCGGGGGGGCCTACGAGCAGTACTTC
>TRBJ2-1|.|TRBV20-1|many
CSTDRGSSYNEQFF
TGCAGTACCGACCGGGGGAGCTCCTACAATGAGCAGTTCTTC
>TRBJ2-7|.|TRBV5-6|many
CASSLFRTRGVDEQYF
TGTGCCAGCAGCTTGTTTAGGACAAGGGGCGTCGACGAGCAGTACTTC
>TRBJ1-1|TRBD1|TRBV18|few
CASSQKGAGLNTEAFF
TGTGCCAGCTCCCAAAAGGGGGCGGGATTGAACACTGAAGCTTTCTTT
>TRBJ1-2|.|TRBV7-2|.
CASSLGQNYGYTF
TGTGCCAGCAGCTTAGGGCAGAACTATGGCTACACCTTC
>TRBJ2-5|.|TRBV9|many
CASSVALDYQETQYF
TGTGCCAGCAGCGTAGCCCTTGACTACCAAGAGACCCAGTACTTC
>TRBJ2-3|.|TRBV29-1|few
CSTPWADTQYF
TGCAGCACCCCCTGGGCAGATACGCAGTATTTT
>TRBJ2-1|TRBD2|TRBV9|.
CASSVGTSGHEQFF
TGTGCCAGCAGCGTCGGGACTAGCGGGCATGAGCAGTTCTTC
>TRBJ2-1|.|TRBV5-1|many
CASSLPGTGHNEQFF
TGCGCCAGCAGTCTGCCCGGAACAGGGCACAATGAGCAGTTCTTC
>TRBJ1-1|TRBD1|TRBV14|many
CATFSPGQGFGMNTEAFF
TGTGCCACCTTTTCCCCGGGACAGGGATTCGGGATGAACACTGAAGCTTTCTTT
>TRBJ1-4|TRBD1|TRBV10-3|.
CAIQGTANEKLFF
TGTGCCATCCAGGGGACAGCTAATGAAAAACTGTTTTTT
>TRBJ1-5|TRBD1|TRBV12-3/TRBV12-4|many
CASSETGVTYNQPQHF
TGTGCCAGCAGTGAGACAGGGGTCACCTACAATCAGCCCCAGCATTTT
>TRBJ1-1|.|TRBV4-3|many
CASTLDSRSEAFF
TGCGCCAGCACCCTGGACAGCCGATCTGAAGCTTTCTTT
>TRBJ1-1|.|TRBV27|many
CASSLREGTEAFF
TGTGCCAGCAGTTTACGGGAGGGCACTGAAGCTTTCTTT
>TRBJ2-7|TRBD2|TRBV7-2|few
CASSGAGGYEQYF
TGTGCCAGCAGTGGAGCGGGGGGCTACGAGCAGTACTTC
>TRBJ1-5|.|TRBV9|many
CASSVAEGGNQPQHF
TGTGCCAGCAGCGTAGCGGAGGGAGGCAATCAGCCCCAGCATTTT
>TRBJ2-6|.|TRBV12-3/TRBV12-4|.
CASSSGANVLTF
TGTGCCAGCAGTTCGGGGGCCAACGTCCTGACTTTC
>TRBJ1-1|.|TRBV27|many
CASSFTANTEAFF
TGTGCCAGCAGTTTTACAGCTAACACTGAAGCTTTCTTT